These 17 T cell receptor beta chains came from one sample sequenced in a study of patients and donors after allogeneic stem cell transplantation. Each CDR3 protein is one row after TCRdb ran MiXCR on the RT-PCR reads. There are about 150,000 distinct CDR3 sequences in the sample; about a quarter occur only once, and more than 25% lies in the top ten. The sequenced sample consisted of blood, either unsorted or a sorted T cell fraction (not recorded which). Every receptor here comes from a human donor who was either an allogeneic HSCT recipient or a stem cell or donor lymphocyte infusion donor (not recorded which). It is not recorded whose cells these are; they may come from a transplant donor.

The chain recombines TRBV9 with TRBJ2-2, with D maybe TRBD1 (5 bases). Trimming left V 3 bases short and J 5 bases short, with 11 bases between. Germline V gene data show CDR1 as SGDLS and CDR2 as YYNGEE. This CDR3 has 14 residues. CDR3 nucleotide sequence: TGTGCCAGCAGCGCCCGAACAGGTACCGGGGAGCTGTTTTTT. Amino acids: CASSARTGTGELFF.

The chain couples TRBV12-3 or TRBV12-4 to TRBJ2-7, with D possibly TRBD1 on 6 matching bases. The CDR3 consists of 14 residues. Between the trimmed V and J ends, which lost 3 bases and 0 bases, there was a span of 9 bases. CDR3 in DNA: TGTGCCAGCAGTTTCACAGGGTTCTCCTACGAGCAGTACTTC. Encoded protein: CASSFTGFSYEQYF.

This clonotype was counted between two and nine times. The rearrangement joins TRBV5-1 to TRBJ1-2; D is unresolved. The ends were cut back, 0 bases at V and 2 bases at J, with 8 bases in the middle. The germline V gene encodes CDR1 SGHRS and CDR2 YFSETQ. The CDR3 contains 14 residues. The DNA for the CDR3 is TGCGCCAGCAGCTTGGACGGACGGAACTATGGCTACACCTTC. It codes for CASSLDGRNYGYTF.

This chain links TRBV7-2 with TRBJ2-5, with 10 nucleotides matching TRBD1. Trimming at V came to 5 bases and at J to 3 bases, leaving 3 bases not matched to a gene. The germline CDR1 and CDR2 sequences are SGHTA and FQGNSA. The CDR3 contains 14 residues. CDR3 sequence reads: CASSPGTGEETQYF. CDR3 sequence (DNA): TGTGCCAGCAGCCCCGGGACAGGGGAAGAGACCCAGTACTTC.

This clonotype has more than one count but fewer than ten. V gene TRBV12-5 combines with J gene TRBJ1-1; no clear D gene. CDR1 and CDR2 from the germline V gene are LGHNT and FRNRAP. Trimming pared 0 bases from V and 0 bases from J, leaving 26 bases between. This CDR3 is built from 21 residues. CDR3 coding DNA: TGTGCTAGTGGTTTGGTGATAGGGATAGGGAGGGCTCCATACTTGAACACTGAAGCTTTCTTT. Translating gives CASGLVIGIGRAPYLNTEAFF.

Many counts were recorded for this clonotype. The chain has TRBV3-1 and TRBJ1-5; D may be TRBD1 (5 bases). CDR3 length equals 13 residues. V shed 0 bases and J shed 9 bases, with 9 bases lying between them. Per germline, CDR1 LGHDT and CDR2 YNNKEL (reference sequence). DNA of the CDR3: TGTGCCAGCAGCCAAGATTCTGGGGCGCCCCAGCATTTT. Its protein is CASSQDSGAPQHF.

V and J are TRBV6-5 and TRBJ2-2, with D possibly matching TRBD2 (6 bases). V lost 4 bases and J 4 bases, leaving 13 bases between the germline ends. CDR3 length: 15 amino acids. CDR1 is MNHEY and CDR2 is SVGAGI in the germline V gene. This chain's CDR3 is CASSSRRGFTGELFF. As DNA, the CDR3 is TGTGCCAGCAGTTCCCGACGGGGGTTCACCGGGGAGCTGTTTTTT.

This clonotype was detected only a few times. The chain combines TRBV20-1 with TRBJ2-3, with 9 bases matching TRBD1. This CDR3 spans 15 amino acids. With V trimmed by 0 bases and J by 6 bases, 7 bases remained unmatched. CDR1 is DFQATT, CDR2 SNEGSKA, per germline (reference sequence). CDR3 protein: CSARDGTGRSDTQYF. CDR3 sequence (DNA): TGCAGTGCTAGAGACGGGACAGGGCGATCGGATACGCAGTATTTT.

The chain carries TRBV5-1 and TRBJ2-7, with 8 bases matching TRBD1. Germline lookup yields CDR1 SGHRS and CDR2 YFSETQ. The CDR3 runs to 15 residues. V gave up 0 bases and J gave up 4 bases; unmatched junction bases: 6. The chain's CDR3 is CASSLAGTGLYEQYF. DNA for the CDR3: TGCGCCAGCAGCTTGGCCGGGACAGGATTGTACGAGCAGTACTTC.

J is TRBJ2-1 and V is TRBV7-3; 12 nucleotides line up with TRBD2. This CDR3 is 15 amino acids long. The ends lost 5 bases at V and 9 bases at J; junction bases unmatched: 8. Germline CDR1 is SGHTA and CDR2 is FQGTGA. Here the CDR3 reads CASSPGTSGSSEQFF. DNA for the CDR3: TGTGCCAGCAGCCCCGGGACTAGCGGGTCGAGTGAGCAGTTCTTC.

This chain uses TRBV18 with TRBJ1-1; 12 nucleotides line up with TRBD1. This CDR3 region has 16 residues. V lost 2 bases and J lost 4; bases outside the gene matches: 5. Germline V gene lookup returns CDR1 KGHSH and CDR2 LQKENI. CDR3: CASSPGTGGAGTEAFF. Written as DNA, the CDR3 is TGTGCCAGCTCACCAGGGACAGGGGGCGCGGGCACTGAAGCTTTCTTT.

The rearrangement uses TRBV10-3 and TRBJ1-5; 7 bases align to TRBD1. V lost 2 bases to trimming and J lost 4 bases; unmatched junction nucleotides: 5. The CDR3 consists of 15 residues. The germline V gene has CDR1 ENHRY and CDR2 SYGVKD. CDR3 DNA sequence: TGTGCCATCAGTGAGCCAGGGGGTGGGAATCAGCCCCAGCATTTT. Amino acids: CAISEPGGGNQPQHF.

The chain carries TRBV24-1 and TRBJ1-1, with D unclear. Germline CDR1 KGHDR, CDR2 SFDVKD. The CDR3 consists of 11 residues. V shed 3 bases and J shed 11 bases, with 9 bases lying between them. CDR3 in DNA: TGTGCCACCAGTGATAACCAGAATGCTTTCTTT. Protein product: CATSDNQNAFF.

The chain uses TRBV3-1 and TRBJ1-3; D uncertain. CDR3 size: 13 residues. V lost 3 bases and J 7 bases, leaving 10 bases between the germline ends. CDR1 and CDR2 (germline): LGHDT, YNNKEL (reference sequence). The CDR3 DNA reads as TGTGCCAGCAGCCAGGCGCCGATGAACACCATATATTTT. It specifies CASSQAPMNTIYF.

The chain joins TRBV29-1 to TRBJ2-3; 8 bases map to TRBD2. The V gene's germline CDR1 is SQVTM and CDR2 ANQGSEA. After removal of 2 bases from V and 2 bases from J, the junction contained 6 bases not matched to a gene. CDR3 size: 15 residues. The CDR3 protein is CSVELAGGTTDTQYF. The CDR3 nucleotides are TGCAGCGTTGAATTGGCGGGGGGAACCACAGATACGCAGTATTTT.

This clonotype was recorded a few times. The J gene is TRBJ2-7, the V gene TRBV28, with 10 bases identical to TRBD1. The CDR3 is 15 amino acids. The V and J ends lost 5 bases and 4 bases, in that order; junction bases with no gene match: 8. The V gene's germline CDR1 is MDHEN and CDR2 SYDVKM. Written as DNA, the CDR3 is TGTGCCAGCAGTCGACCCGGACAGGGGGGATACGAGCAGTACTTC. Its translation is CASSRPGQGGYEQYF.

This chain uses TRBV29-1 with TRBJ2-5; TRBD2 might be the D (5 bases). Germline CDR1 SQVTM, CDR2 ANQGSEA. The CDR3 contains 12 residues. The V end was cut by 4 bases, the J end by 1 base, with 7 bases between. This chain's CDR3 is CSVGGLQETQYF. The CDR3 nucleotides read TGCAGCGTTGGAGGGCTCCAAGAGACCCAGTACTTC.